The present entry profiles one T cell receptor (beta chain) with its context. This clone was counted between two and nine times. No cognate antigen has been identified for it. Base-call qualities are not available, and no considerably larger clone is one nucleotide away. Taken from cysteine to phenylalanine, the CDR3 has 15 residues. The read is trimmed to its CDR3 DNA, 45 bases read in frame from base 1. V is cut by 7 bases and J by 0 bases, and the space between the germline ends is 16 bases. Reading the germline V gene gives CDR1 SQVTM and CDR2 ANQGSEA. The donors were healthy, HIV-negative adults with no recently reported acute infections or vaccinations. Only Caucasian adults living in Nashville, Tennessee, USA were represented among the donors. For unsorted samples, about 90 million PBMCs were counted, and genomic DNA was extracted using the QIAamp DNA Blood Mini kit. After blood collection by leukapheresis, PBMCs were isolated using Ficoll-Histopaque density gradient centrifugation and then cryopreserved in the vapor phase of liquid nitrogen.

This record comes from a study of shared clonotypes between healthy human individuals (TCRdb year 2020). Context from the whole study: A couple of women and three men aged 18 to 49 years were included in the cohort. To estimate repertoire size and how much clonotypes are shared between individuals, the study performed deep sequencing of blood TCR repertoires from a few healthy adults. Different laboratories and diverse techniques were used to prepare libraries and sequence TCR repertoires, to increase sequencing depth and limit assay-specific biases. Each donor's leukapheresis produced roughly between roughly 0.85 and 9 billion PBMCs.

TCR CDR3 regions were amplified from genomic DNA by multiplex PCR using the deep immunoSEQ assay. Extracted genomic DNA from each cell subset was spread evenly across all wells of several immunoSEQ 96-well plates, with each plate serving as a replicate. For unsorted PBMC, each replicate PCR was loaded with approximately 300 ng genomic DNA, equivalent to 25,000 to 35,000 T cell genomes. Unsorted PBMC genomic DNA was sequenced across ten immunoSEQ deep assay plates. Purified libraries were measured with a Qubit 3.0 fluorometer, size-checked on a Bioanalyzer 2100, and measured again with the KAPA Library Quantification kit. Each immunoSEQ 96-well plate was sequenced on its own single-read 150-cycle Illumina NextSeq 550 flow cell. As for the authors' bioinformatics: Because the immunoSEQ output included only junctional sequences and no quality scores, the filtering could not be the same as the filtering used for full-length reads. Sequences were annotated with PyIR, a Python wrapper for IgBLAST v1.9, using IMGT germline references to assign V/J genes and CDR3. Reads were removed for weak V/J assignments (E-value above 1e-6), missing CDR3, stop codons, out-of-frame junctions, or ambiguous translated residues. V3J clonotypes were defined as sequences sharing an identical inferred V gene, J gene, and CDR3 amino acid sequence. The percentage overlap between two repertoires was calculated by dividing the number of shared unique clonotypes by the size of the smaller repertoire. RTK rarefaction, the Chao1 estimator, and Recon v2.1 estimates of unobserved clonotypes were used to assess repertoire richness. TCRdb obtained this table from immuneACCESS and retained in-frame rearrangements with V and J assigned. These tables miss some clones; where compared with another copy, unresolved V genes account for less than half of the shortfall, and the remainder is unexplained. V, J and clone size reflect that table, while D and trimming were determined from the DNA. In this sample the table shows 450,000 or so clones, approximately 80% of which occur a single time. The ten largest clones take up about 12% of the sample.

Broad study findings and their caveats: Based on pairwise subsampling, the degree of clonotype sharing among donors was expected to be affected by sequencing depth. Because the study included only a small number of donors, the genetic and exposure-history diversity represented was limited. Sampling was restricted to blood, and TCR repertoires in tissue are likely to differ from TCR repertoires in blood.

The chain links TRBV29-1 with TRBJ2-1; a weak D assignment points to TRBD2 (5 bases agree). This clonotype was sampled from a woman aged 40-49 years in good health. Some clones in this sample may be carry-over from other donors' samples. The sample consisted of PBMCs. The nucleotide sequence is TGCAGCGCCTCTGGCGGGCTGAGCTCCTACAATGAGCAGTTCTTC. It translates as CSASGGLSSYNEQFF.